The 15 T cell receptor beta chains below were found in one sample sequenced in a study of blood T cell repertoires in COVID-19. Sequencing was performed with immunoSEQ multiplex PCR; in TCRdb, only in-frame clones are kept and a portion is missing. Among approximately 200,000 clones, 80% to 85% were seen once, and the ten largest hold 3%. Sequencing was performed on peripheral blood. These receptors all come from a woman in her twenties or thirties who had recovered from COVID-19.

The gene calls are TRBV19 and TRBJ1-2; D might be TRBD1 (5 bases). Germline-derived CDR1 and CDR2 are LNHDA and SQIVND (reference sequence). The length of the CDR3 is 16 residues. V lost 0 bases and J 8 bases, leaving 19 bases between the germline ends. CDR3 sequence: CASSIDLSAGSLGYTF. The CDR3 DNA is TGTGCCAGTAGTATAGATCTATCCGCAGGGTCGTTGGGCTACACCTTC.

The chain couples TRBV19 to TRBJ1-1; D gene unclear. There are 14 residues in the CDR3. Trimming cost V 5 bases and J 0 bases, with 10 bases left between them. Germline CDR1 LNHDA, CDR2 SQIVND (reference sequence). Here the CDR3 reads CASSGLFMNTEAFF. The CDR3 coding sequence is TGTGCCAGTAGTGGGCTATTCATGAACACTGAAGCTTTCTTT.

This chain joins TRBV6-4 and TRBJ1-1; no clear D. V was pared by 3 bases and J by 2 bases, with 7 bases between. The CDR3 contains 13 residues. Germline V gives CDR1 MRHNA, CDR2 SNTAGT. The CDR3 protein is CASSEEGNTEAFF. CDR3 DNA: TGTGCCAGCAGTGAGGAGGGAAACACTGAAGCTTTCTTT.

This rearrangement joins TRBV7-9 to TRBJ2-7, with D possibly TRBD1 on 6 matching bases. The CDR3 loop spans 14 amino acids. The germline V gene has CDR1 SEHNR and CDR2 FQNEAQ (reference sequence). V was pared by 6 bases and J by 3 bases, with 15 bases between. The CDR3 spells CASRPPRDNYEQYF. The CDR3 DNA is TGTGCCAGCAGACCACCCCGGGACAACTACGAGCAGTACTTC.

V is TRBV28 and J is TRBJ2-1; D is ambiguous. V was trimmed by 5 bases and J by 4 bases, leaving 12 bases between them. CDR3 length: 14 residues. CDR1 and CDR2 (germline): MDHEN, SYDVKM. As DNA, the CDR3 is TGTGCCAGCAGTATCCTCGGGTCGTACAATGAGCAGTTCTTC. It specifies CASSILGSYNEQFF. Filled out from reference TRBV28 and TRBJ2-1, the complete variable domain reads DVKVTQSSRYLVKRTGEKVFLECVQDMDHENMFWYRQDPGLGLRLIYFSYDVKMKEKGDIPEGYSVSREKKERFSLILESASTNQTSMYLCASSILGSYNEQFFGPGTRLTVL.

This clone has a handful of counts. The chain carries TRBV28 and TRBJ1-2; D perhaps matches TRBD1 (5 bases). Germline V lookup: CDR1 MDHEN, CDR2 SYDVKM. CDR3 size: 14 residues. The V and J ends lost 7 bases and 8 bases respectively, with 20 bases between them. The CDR3 region is CASTKQLGGHGYTF. The DNA of the CDR3 is TGTGCCAGCACTAAACAATTGGGGGGTCACGGCTACACCTTC.

The V gene is TRBV5-4, the J gene TRBJ2-5; 7 nucleotides agree with TRBD1. V lost 0 bases and J lost 4; bases outside the gene matches: 9. CDR1 and CDR2 from the germline V gene are SGHNT and YYREEE (reference sequence). The CDR3 is 16 residues long. The CDR3 region is CASSLVGSGQSETQYF. The CDR3 nucleotides are TGTGCCAGCAGCTTGGTGGGGTCGGGACAGTCAGAGACCCAGTACTTC.

The genes are TRBV30 and TRBJ1-3, with D unclear. Trimming removed 0 bases at V and 0 bases at J, with 15 bases between. The germline gives CDR1 GTSNPN, CDR2 SVGIG (reference sequence). The CDR3 sequence is 17 residues long. CDR3: CAWSVSRAGNSGNTIYF. As DNA, the CDR3 is TGTGCCTGGAGTGTATCCCGGGCGGGGAACTCTGGAAACACCATATATTTT.

A few counts support this clone. V and J are TRBV9 and TRBJ1-1, with 9 bases aligning to TRBD1. Trimming cost V 3 bases and J 6 bases; bases outside gene matches: 3. Germline V gene sequence: CDR1 SGDLS, CDR2 YYNGEE. The CDR3 consists of 13 residues. For the CDR3, the DNA is TGTGCCAGCAGCGCGGGACAGGGATCTGAAGCTTTCTTT. Protein: CASSAGQGSEAFF.

The chain has TRBV19 and TRBJ1-5; possibly TRBD1 for D (5 bases). The ends were cut back, 1 base at V and 0 bases at J, with 10 bases in the middle. CDR3 length equals 16 residues. Germline CDR1 is LNHDA and CDR2 is SQIVND (reference sequence). The CDR3 protein is CASSIGTLYSNQPQHF. Written as DNA, the CDR3 is TGTGCCAGTAGTATAGGGACACTGTATAGCAATCAGCCCCAGCATTTT.

CDR3 bases: TGTGCCAGCAGCCCGACAGGGTTCTATGGCTACACCTTC. As protein: CASSPTGFYGYTF. The chain carries TRBV7-9 and TRBJ1-2; 7 bases line up with TRBD1. The germline V gene has CDR1 SEHNR and CDR2 FQNEAQ (reference sequence). CDR3 length equals 13 residues. V dropped 5 bases and J dropped 4; count of bases not matched to a gene: 4.

This rearrangement joins TRBV5-1 to TRBJ1-2; a weak D match, TRBD1 (5 bases). V lost 4 bases and J lost 0, with 10 bases in between. The CDR3 has 14 residues. Looked up from germline, CDR1 is SGHRS and CDR2 is YFSETQ. The CDR3 loop is CASSATASNYGYTF. CDR3 DNA: TGCGCCAGCAGCGCGACAGCCTCTAACTATGGCTACACCTTC.

V and J are TRBV15 and TRBJ2-7; D perhaps matches TRBD1 (6 bases). Trimming cost V 0 bases and J 4 bases, with 7 bases left between them. The germline V gene has CDR1 LNHNV and CDR2 YYDKDF (reference sequence). There are 13 residues in the CDR3. CDR3 protein: CATSREQGYEQYF. CDR3 sequence (DNA): TGTGCCACCAGCAGAGAACAGGGATACGAGCAGTACTTC.

The chain links TRBV9 to TRBJ2-7; D may be TRBD1 (7 bases). Per the germline V gene, CDR1 is SGDLS and CDR2 is YYNGEE. V shed 4 bases and J shed 0 bases, with 17 bases lying between them. This CDR3 contains 16 residues. CDR3 residues: CASSPSGGGHSYEQYF. The DNA of the CDR3 is TGTGCCAGCAGCCCATCAGGGGGAGGCCACTCCTACGAGCAGTACTTC.

This chain joins TRBV9 and TRBJ2-5; 11 bases fit TRBD2. CDR1 SGDLS and CDR2 YYNGEE come from the germline V gene. J was trimmed by 4 bases and V by 4 bases; bases with no gene match: 9. This CDR3 contains 16 residues. CDR3 nucleotides: TGTGCCAGCAGCCCCCTATTAGCGGGAGGGGGAGAGACCCAGTACTTC. Its protein product is CASSPLLAGGGETQYF.